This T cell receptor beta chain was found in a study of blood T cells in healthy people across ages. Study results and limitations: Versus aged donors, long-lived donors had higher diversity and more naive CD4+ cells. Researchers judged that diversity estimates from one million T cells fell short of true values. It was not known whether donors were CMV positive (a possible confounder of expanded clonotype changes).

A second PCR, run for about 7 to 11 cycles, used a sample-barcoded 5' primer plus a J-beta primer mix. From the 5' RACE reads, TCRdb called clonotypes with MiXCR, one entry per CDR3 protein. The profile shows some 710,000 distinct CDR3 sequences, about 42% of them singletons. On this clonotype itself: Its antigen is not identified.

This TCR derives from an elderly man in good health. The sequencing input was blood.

CDR3 loop: CASSQSSGTYGYTF. The CDR3 nucleotides read TGCGCCAGCAGCCAATCATCAGGGACCTATGGCTACACCTTC. This chain links TRBV5-1 with TRBJ1-2; a weak D match, TRBD1 (5 bases). Germline CDR1 SGHRS, CDR2 YFSETQ. The CDR3 is 14 residues long. Trimming stripped 4 bases from V and 4 bases from J, with 14 bases between.